The next 14 T cell receptor beta chains were all read from a single sample in a study of T cell responses to AZD1222 COVID-19 vaccine. The repertoire was sequenced with immunoSEQ multiplex PCR; TCRdb's copy has only in-frame clones and lacks some. Seen here are 100,000 to 150,000 clones, about nine tenths observed once, and the top ten hold less than 8.5%. Sequencing was performed on peripheral blood, taken on day 0 of AZD1222 vaccination. The origin of the receptors is an adult in good health.

The chain combines TRBV4-3 with TRBJ2-6; 8 positions match TRBD1. The CDR3 sequence is 15 residues long. V dropped 3 bases and J dropped 4; count of bases not matched to a gene: 2. CDR1 is LGHNA and CDR2 is YSLEER in the germline V gene. Here the CDR3 DNA reads TGCGCCAGCAGCCAGACAGGGGCCGGGGCCAACGTCCTGACTTTC. This sequence encodes CASSQTGAGANVLTF.

The V and J genes are TRBV29-1 and TRBJ2-2; 9 bases fit TRBD1. The CDR3 extends over 13 amino acids. V shed 6 bases and J 6 bases; nucleotides not matched to a gene: 5. The germline CDR1 and CDR2 sequences are SQVTM and ANQGSEA. CDR3 DNA sequence: TGCAGCGTAGACAGGGGGAGGGCCGGGGAGCTGTTTTTT. The encoded protein is CSVDRGRAGELFF.

This clone was seen more than once but under ten times. This CDR3 is also generated by other DNA sequences in the sample. The chain links TRBV2 to TRBJ1-5; D gene unclear. Trimming took off 1 base at V and 2 bases at J, with 9 bases between the two ends. The V gene's germline CDR1 is SNHLY and CDR2 FYNNEI. This CDR3 contains 15 residues. The CDR3, as DNA: TGTGCCAGCAGTGAAGAGAGTACAGGCAATCAGCCCCAGCATTTT. Residues: CASSEESTGNQPQHF.

This sequence joins TRBV5-6 and TRBJ1-2; D gene uncertain. Trimming left V 1 base short and J 8 bases short, with 9 bases between. Germline CDR1 reads SGHDT; CDR2 reads YYEEEE. CDR3 length: 12 residues. In DNA, the CDR3 is TGTGCCAGCAGCTTGTGGGGTAACGGCTACACCTTC. Translated: CASSLWGNGYTF.

V and J are TRBV6-5 and TRBJ1-1; D uncertain. V lost 7 bases and J lost 2, with 17 bases in between. Germline CDR1 is MNHEY and CDR2 is SVGAGI. This CDR3 has 15 residues. CDR3 region: CASTSRGGINTEAFF. DNA for the CDR3: TGTGCCAGCACTTCTCGGGGAGGGATAAACACTGAAGCTTTCTTT.

V and J are TRBV7-8 and TRBJ2-5; a possible D gene is TRBD2 (6 bases). The CDR3 consists of 16 residues. Germline CDR1 and CDR2: SGHVS and FQNEAQ. V gave up 6 bases and J gave up 2 bases, with 19 bases separating them. DNA of the CDR3: TGTGCCAGCAGACCCGAGGCGAGCGCGGGGCAAGAGACCCAGTACTTC. This codes for CASRPEASAGQETQYF.

This rearrangement joins TRBV7-2 to TRBJ2-7; the D call may be TRBD1 or TRBD2 (6 bases each). Germline V lookup: CDR1 SGHTA, CDR2 FQGNSA. Between the trimmed V and J ends, which lost 0 bases and 1 base, there was a span of 10 bases. The length of the CDR3 is 15 residues. The CDR3 DNA reads TGTGCCAGCAGCTTAGCGGGGGGCCAGTCCTACGAGCAGTACTTC. Its protein is CASSLAGGQSYEQYF.

The chain links TRBV10-3 to TRBJ2-2; 7 bases map to TRBD1. The V segment lost 6 bases and the J segment 2 bases; nucleotides outside the gene matches: 12. The CDR3 length is 17 residues. Germline values: CDR1 ENHRY, CDR2 SYGVKD. The CDR3 DNA sequence: TGTGCCATCAGGGGAGACAGGGATCCAATAAACACCGGGGAGCTGTTTTTT. Residues: CAIRGDRDPINTGELFF.

CDR3 nucleotides: TGTGCCAGCAGCCAGTGGGGACAGCACAATGAGCAGTTCTTC. This sequence encodes CASSQWGQHNEQFF. The chain has TRBV6-5 and TRBJ2-1, with 7 positions matching TRBD1. The CDR3 contains 14 residues. J lost 5 bases, V lost 6 bases, and 7 bases had no gene match. CDR1 and CDR2 (germline): MNHEY, SVGAGI.

The chain combines TRBV27 with TRBJ1-2; D perhaps matches TRBD1 (5 bases). This CDR3 is 13 amino acids long. V lost 7 bases and J lost 6, with 15 bases in between. The V gene's germline CDR1 is MNHEY and CDR2 SMNVEV (reference sequence). The CDR3 loop is CASKTLGGNGYTF. The CDR3 DNA follows: TGTGCCAGCAAAACCCTTGGGGGGAATGGCTACACCTTC.

The sample holds a few counts of this clone. The chain combines TRBV7-2 with TRBJ1-2; 8 nucleotides match TRBD1. The CDR3 is 16 amino acids. Germline V CDR1 and CDR2: SGHTA, FQGNSA. Trimming at V came to 4 bases and at J to 2 bases, leaving 9 bases not matched to a gene. Here the CDR3 DNA reads TGTGCCAGCAGCTCAGGCGGGACAGGACGGAACTATGGCTACACCTTC. This encodes CASSSGGTGRNYGYTF.

The chain is built from TRBV5-4 and TRBJ2-3; D is ambiguous. Deletions cut 5 bases from V and 5 bases from J, with 12 bases between. The germline gives CDR1 SGHNT, CDR2 YYREEE (reference sequence). The CDR3 consists of 13 residues. Here the CDR3 reads CASSTLQGDTQYF. In DNA form, the CDR3 reads TGTGCCAGCAGTACCCTTCAAGGAGATACGCAGTATTTT.

The chain joins TRBV12-3 or TRBV12-4 to TRBJ1-5, with D perhaps TRBD1 (5 bases). The CDR3 loop spans 13 amino acids. The ends were cut back, 6 bases at V and 6 bases at J, with 12 bases in the middle. The CDR3 coding sequence is TGTGCCAGCAGGGCGACAAGGGGTCAGCCCCAGCATTTT. Translated: CASRATRGQPQHF.

V and J are TRBV7-2 and TRBJ1-3; D not resolved. The CDR3 loop spans 15 amino acids. Trimming removed 1 base at V and 0 bases at J, with 7 bases between. Germline lookup yields CDR1 SGHTA and CDR2 FQGNSA. This chain's CDR3 is CASSLDGSSGNTIYF. In DNA form, the CDR3 reads TGTGCCAGCAGCTTAGATGGAAGCTCTGGAAACACCATATATTTT. Using reference TRBV7-2 and TRBJ1-3 for the parts outside the CDR3, the full variable domain is GAGVSQSPSNKVTEKGKDVELRCDPISGHTALYWYRQSLGQGLEFLIYFQGNSAPDKSGLPSDRFSAERTGGSVSTLTIQRTQQEDSAVYLCASSLDGSSGNTIYFGEGSWLTVV.